This TCR beta chain was captured by sequencing in a study of blood T cell repertoires in COVID-19. Study overall: Spain, Italy and the United States supplied samples that represented acute and convalescent COVID-19. Sources were T cells, B-cell-depleted T cells, or PBMCs; the material itself was cDNA or gDNA.

CDR1 SGHTA and CDR2 FQGNSA come from the germline V gene. There are 14 residues in the CDR3. The V segment lost 1 base and the J segment 2 bases; nucleotides outside the gene matches: 2. In the original analysis: Scientists estimated how many nucleated cells there were by amplifying reference gene primers. Sequenced by immunoSEQ multiplex PCR; TCRdb stores in-frame clones only, minus some. For V, J and clone size, that table is used; D and trimming come from the DNA. The repertoire consists of about 280,000 clones, with 80% to 90% occurring once and the leading ten covering 9.5% to 12%. Sequenced material: peripheral blood. The sequence was collected from a woman aged 70-85 years with acute or convalescent COVID-19. The V and J genes are TRBV7-2 and TRBJ2-7; 7 bases agree with TRBD1. In DNA, the CDR3 is TGTGCCAGCAGCTTAGTACAGGGGCCCTACGAGCAGTACTTC. Translating gives CASSLVQGPYEQYF.